Described below is a single TCR beta chain sequence and its context. The CDR3 is 17 amino acids. Germline V gives CDR1 SGHAT, CDR2 FQNNGV. J was trimmed by 5 bases and V by 4 bases; bases with no gene match: 14. Noted time point: pretreatment peripheral blood. Repertoires were generated with immunoSEQ multiplex PCR, while TCRdb's copy carries only in-frame clones and drops some. The table records roughly 130,000 clones, around 84% of them present only once. The data belong to a study of PD-L1 blockade in urothelial cancer. Study context: Prior chemotherapy regimens per patient numbered 0 to 3.

Source: PBMCs, taken around atezolizumab (anti-PD-L1) treatment. This sequence was found in a man aged 50 to 59 with urothelial cancer. The chain links TRBV11-2 to TRBJ1-1; 9 bases are a match to TRBD1. CDR3 DNA sequence: TGTGCCAGCAGCTCCTACAGGGGGCGAGGTTTGGATACTGAAGCTTTCTTT. It translates to CASSSYRGRGLDTEAFF. Full variable domain (outside the CDR3, taken from reference TRBV11-2 and TRBJ1-1): EAGVAQSPRYKIIEKRQSVAFWCNPISGHATLYWYQQILGQGPKLLIQFQNNGVVDDSQLPKDRFSAERLKGVDSTLKIQPAKLEDSAVYLCASSSYRGRGLDTEAFFGQGTRLTVV.